Listed below are T cell receptor beta chains from one sample, sequenced in a study of cytomegalovirus exposure and HLA in healthy donors. Assay: immunoSEQ multiplex PCR; the TCRdb copy retains only in-frame clones and omits some. The sample includes under 350,000 clones, 65% to 90% seen only once; the top ten take 0.9% to 1.1%. Sequencing was carried out using PBMCs. The source is a young woman in good health and CMV-seronegative. CDR3s include the opening cysteine and the closing phenylalanine or tryptophan. The D gene is left open where the match is weak. A row's size may be missing; if present it is once, few, many or a size class.

TRBD1 | TRBJ1-2 | TRBV6-5 | NA | CASSLTGANYGYTF | TGTGCCAGCAGTTTGACAGGGGCTAACTATGGCTACACCTTC
NA | TRBJ1-2 | TRBV2 | once | CASRKEGSDGYTF | TGTGCCAGCAGGAAGGAGGGTTCCGATGGCTACACCTTC
NA | TRBJ1-5 | TRBV28 | NA | CASIGQLIDQPQHF | TGTGCCAGCATTGGACAGTTAATCGATCAGCCCCAGCATTTT
TRBD1 | TRBJ2-2 | TRBV27 | NA | CATRTGGSGELFF | TGTGCTACACGGACAGGGGGCTCCGGGGAGCTGTTTTTT
NA | TRBJ1-2 | TRBV5-4 | NA | CASSSTGMGFNYGYTF | TGTGCCAGCAGCTCAACGGGGATGGGGTTTAACTATGGCTACACCTTC
TRBD1 | TRBJ1-3 | TRBV9 | NA | CASSVTGAGNTIYF | TGTGCCAGCAGCGTGACAGGGGCTGGAAACACCATATATTTT
NA | TRBJ2-7 | TRBV2 | NA | CASSVSFYEQYF | TGTGCCAGCAGTGTTTCCTTTTACGAGCAGTACTTC
NA | TRBJ2-1 | TRBV29-1 | NA | CSVGWVGTSSYNEQFF | TGCAGCGTCGGGTGGGTGGGTACGAGCTCCTACAATGAGCAGTTCTTC
TRBD1 | TRBJ2-7 | TRBV29-1 | NA | CSVESPGGYEQYF | TGCAGCGTTGAATCGCCAGGGGGTTACGAGCAGTACTTC
NA | TRBJ2-2 | TRBV30 | once | CAWSPGITGELFF | TGTGCCTGGAGTCCGGGGATTACCGGGGAGCTGTTTTTT
TRBD2 | TRBJ2-1 | TRBV4-1 | NA | CASSQVSGRADEQFF | TGCGCCAGCAGCCAAGTGAGCGGGAGGGCCGATGAGCAGTTCTTC
NA | TRBJ2-7 | TRBV6-1 | NA | CASSSGQSYEQYF | TGTGCCAGCAGTAGTGGACAGTCCTACGAGCAGTACTTC
NA | TRBJ1-6 | TRBV25-1 | few | CASSVDSLSYYNSPLHF | TGTGCCAGCAGTGTTGACAGTTTGTCGTACTATAATTCACCCCTCCACTTT
TRBD1 | TRBJ2-7 | TRBV29-1 | NA | CSVERNIGTGEQYF | TGCAGCGTTGAACGTAATATTGGGACAGGCGAGCAGTACTTC
TRBD2 | TRBJ2-7 | TRBV28 | NA | CASSSQTSGVIYEQYF | TGTGCCAGCAGTTCTCAGACTAGCGGGGTAATATACGAGCAGTACTTC
NA | TRBJ2-7 | TRBV4-1 | NA | CASSWAWGQSPSYEQYF | TGCGCCAGCAGTTGGGCCTGGGGCCAGTCGCCCTCCTACGAGCAGTACTTC
TRBD1 | TRBJ2-3 | TRBV11-1 | NA | CASNKKGGPDTQYF | TGTGCCAGCAACAAAAAAGGGGGCCCGGATACGCAGTATTTT
NA | TRBJ2-2 | TRBV5-3 | NA | CARSLALTGTDTGELFF | TGTGCCAGAAGCTTGGCCCTCACAGGGACCGACACCGGGGAGCTGTTTTTT